The rows below give T cell receptor beta chains drawn from one sample of a study of blood T cell repertoires in COVID-19. Here immunoSEQ multiplex PCR was the method, and the copy in TCRdb shows in-frame clones only, minus some. This sample has about 300,000 clones, with about 84% found just once. The specimen sequenced was peripheral blood. Source of these receptors: a woman aged 50 to 65 with acute or convalescent COVID-19. CDR3s include the opening cysteine and the closing phenylalanine or tryptophan. D genes are given only for firm matches. Some rows have no size entry. The others give once, few or many, or a class for an expanded clone.

J gene	D gene	clone size	CDR3 length	V gene	CDR3 protein	CDR3 DNA
TRBJ2-7	TRBD2	-	14	TRBV28	CASSFAGATREQYF	TGTGCCAGCAGTTTTGCGGGAGCGACCAGGGAGCAGTACTTC
TRBJ2-7	-	-	13	TRBV11-2	CASSLAGSYEQYF	TGTGCCAGCAGCTTAGCGGGGTCCTACGAGCAGTACTTC
TRBJ2-7	TRBD2	-	16	TRBV27	CASSLTSGALSYEQYF	TGTGCCAGCAGTTTAACCAGCGGGGCCTTATCCTACGAGCAGTACTTC
TRBJ2-5	TRBD2	-	17	TRBV5-4	CASTLSPLAGAQETQYF	TGTGCCAGCACCCTTTCTCCCTTGGCGGGAGCGCAAGAGACCCAGTACTTC
TRBJ1-2	TRBD1	-	14	TRBV7-2	CASSLQGANYGYTF	TGTGCCAGCAGCCTACAGGGGGCGAACTATGGCTACACCTTC
TRBJ2-7	TRBD1	few	14	TRBV6-4	CASYRTGGSYEQYF	TGTGCCAGCTACCGGACAGGGGGCTCTTACGAGCAGTACTTC
TRBJ2-5	-	-	11	TRBV20-1	CSAGVRETQYF	TGCAGTGCTGGCGTGAGGGAGACCCAGTACTTC
TRBJ1-6	-	-	13	TRBV2	CASMGVENSPLHF	TGTGCCAGCATGGGAGTTGAGAATTCACCCCTCCACTTT
TRBJ1-1	TRBD1	-	15	TRBV7-8	CASSLMTGLSTEAFF	TGTGCCAGCAGCCTTATGACAGGGTTGAGCACTGAAGCTTTCTTT
TRBJ1-6	TRBD1	once	15	TRBV28	CASSFPQTGRSPLHF	TGTGCCAGCAGTTTCCCCCAGACAGGGCGGTCACCCCTCCACTTT
TRBJ2-1	-	-	16	TRBV19	CASSIGHRDLYNEQFF	TGTGCCAGTAGTATTGGTCACAGGGACCTCTACAATGAGCAGTTCTTC
TRBJ2-7	TRBD1	-	15	TRBV19	CASSASRDRANEQYF	TGTGCCAGTAGTGCCTCCCGGGACAGGGCTAACGAGCAGTACTTC
TRBJ1-1	-	-	14	TRBV4-3	CASSQAWGNTEAFF	TGCGCCAGCAGCCAAGCGTGGGGCAACACTGAAGCTTTCTTT
TRBJ1-1	TRBD1	-	15	TRBV5-4	CASSSDREAGTEAFF	TGTGCCAGCAGCAGCGACAGGGAGGCGGGCACTGAAGCTTTCTTT
TRBJ1-1	-	-	12	TRBV27	CASTGQNTEAFF	TGTGCCAGCACGGGACAGAACACTGAAGCTTTCTTT
TRBJ2-5	TRBD1	-	17	TRBV4-3	CASSQGSGTGFGETQYF	TGCGCCAGCAGCCAAGGTTCAGGGACAGGGTTCGGAGAGACCCAGTACTTC
TRBJ2-1	-	once	14	TRBV2	CASKDTGLRDEQFF	TGTGCCAGCAAGGATACAGGGCTCAGGGATGAGCAGTTCTTC
TRBJ2-1	-	once	15	TRBV5-6	CASSGGGSSYNEQFF	TGTGCCAGCAGCGGCGGCGGTAGCTCCTACAATGAGCAGTTCTTC
TRBJ2-1	TRBD2	-	16	TRBV15	CATSRVRPGLDNEQFF	TGTGCCACCAGCAGAGTAAGGCCGGGACTAGATAATGAGCAGTTCTTC
TRBJ2-7	-	-	13	TRBV10-3	CAISEAQSYEQYF	TGTGCCATCAGTGAGGCACAGTCCTACGAGCAGTACTTC
TRBJ1-3	-	-	15	TRBV9	CASSSSGVSGNTIYF	TGTGCCAGCAGCTCATCCGGGGTCTCTGGAAACACCATATATTTT
TRBJ1-2	-	once	13	TRBV28	CASSFAGDYGYTF	TGTGCCAGCAGTTTTGCAGGGGACTATGGCTACACCTTC
TRBJ2-5	TRBD2	-	14	TRBV7-2	CASSLAAGPTKQYF	TGTGCCAGCAGTCTAGCGGCAGGCCCTACGAAACAGTACTTC
TRBJ1-4	TRBD1	-	14	TRBV4-1	CASSFDRVIEKLFF	TGCGCCAGCAGCTTCGACAGGGTGATTGAAAAACTGTTTTTT
TRBJ2-1	TRBD2	-	16	TRBV4-1	CASSRDGLDSYNEQFF	TGCGCCAGCAGCCGGGACGGACTAGACTCCTACAATGAGCAGTTCTTC
TRBJ2-3	-	-	16	TRBV7-3	CASSSGRGGITDTQYF	TGTGCCAGCAGCTCTGGGAGAGGGGGAATCACAGATACGCAGTATTTT
TRBJ2-7	TRBD2	few	13	TRBV2	CASSEDLAGEQYF	TGTGCCAGCAGTGAAGATCTAGCGGGCGAGCAGTACTTC
TRBJ2-1	TRBD2	-	15	TRBV10-3	CAIRKGLAGSDEQFF	TGTGCCATCAGAAAGGGACTAGCGGGATCTGATGAGCAGTTCTTC
TRBJ2-1	TRBD1	-	16	TRBV24-1	CATSFTGQGRVVEQFF	TGTGCCACCAGCTTTACTGGACAGGGTCGCGTTGTCGAGCAGTTCTTC
TRBJ2-6	-	-	16	TRBV28	CASSFEGISGANVLTF	TGTGCCAGCAGTTTTGAGGGCATCTCTGGGGCCAACGTCCTGACTTTC
TRBJ2-3	TRBD2	-	16	TRBV24-1	CATSDFGDYRPDTQYF	TGTGCCACCAGTGATTTTGGGGACTATCGACCAGATACGCAGTATTTT
TRBJ2-7	-	-	15	TRBV11-2	CASSLGVTVSYEQYF	TGTGCCAGCAGCTTAGGCGTGACAGTCTCCTACGAGCAGTACTTC
TRBJ2-1	-	few	14	TRBV18	CASSLGRVRDEQFF	TGTGCCAGCTCACTGGGCAGGGTACGCGATGAGCAGTTCTTC
TRBJ2-7	-	-	13	TRBV9	CASSVGPSVEQYF	TGTGCCAGCAGCGTAGGACCAAGCGTGGAGCAGTACTTC
TRBJ2-1	-	-	12	TRBV3-1/TRBV3-2	CASSQVYNEQFF	TGTGCCAGCAGCCAAGTATACAATGAGCAGTTCTTC
TRBJ1-3	-	-	13	TRBV30	CAWTPGFGNTIYF	TGTGCCTGGACACCAGGGTTTGGAAACACCATATATTTT
TRBJ1-2	TRBD1	-	15	TRBV12-5	CASGLGQGLVYGYTF	TGTGCTAGTGGTTTGGGACAGGGTCTTGTCTATGGCTACACCTTC
TRBJ1-5	-	few	14	TRBV2	CASSDSSSNQPQHF	TGTGCCAGCAGCGACAGCTCTAGCAATCAGCCCCAGCATTTT
TRBJ2-3	TRBD1	-	17	TRBV5-4	CASSLTVHRGGTDTQYF	TGTGCCAGCAGCTTGACGGTACACAGGGGGGGCACAGATACGCAGTATTTT
TRBJ2-2	TRBD1	-	16	TRBV27	CASSSMGQGYTGELFF	TGTGCCAGCAGTTCGATGGGACAGGGATACACCGGGGAGCTGTTTTTT
TRBJ2-1	-	-	15	TRBV18	CASSPRDGQNNEQFF	TGTGCCAGCTCACCACGGGATGGACAAAACAATGAGCAGTTCTTC
TRBJ2-1	-	-	18	TRBV27	CASSLRLRASVTYNEQFF	TGTGCCAGCAGTTTAAGACTCCGCGCTAGTGTCACCTACAATGAGCAGTTCTTC
TRBJ1-3	-	-	14	TRBV9	CASSRGGSGNTIYF	TGTGCCAGCAGCAGGGGGGGCTCTGGAAACACCATATATTTT
TRBJ1-1	-	-	13	TRBV7-2	CASSLPGNTEAFF	TGTGCCAGCAGCTTACCAGGGAACACTGAAGCTTTCTTT
TRBJ2-7	-	-	15	TRBV2	CASSEVVGSSYEQYF	TGTGCCAGCAGTGAGGTAGTGGGGAGCTCCTACGAGCAGTACTTC
TRBJ2-1	-	-	12	TRBV11-2	CASSEEGGEQFF	TGTGCCAGCAGCGAGGAGGGAGGTGAGCAGTTCTTC
TRBJ1-2	TRBD1	-	17	TRBV5-1	CASSLEERDRGLDGYTF	TGCGCCAGCAGCTTGGAGGAAAGGGACAGGGGACTCGATGGCTACACCTTC
TRBJ2-2	TRBD1	-	15	TRBV27	CASSFQGAGTGELFF	TGTGCCAGCAGTTTTCAGGGGGCCGGTACCGGGGAGCTGTTTTTT
TRBJ2-1	-	-	11	TRBV7-9	CAGQAANEQFF	TGTGCCGGCCAGGCCGCCAATGAGCAGTTCTTC
TRBJ2-7	TRBD2	-	17	TRBV28	CASSFMPRASGSYEQYF	TGTGCCAGCAGTTTTATGCCGAGGGCTAGCGGATCCTACGAGCAGTACTTC
TRBJ2-7	TRBD1	once	15	TRBV7-2	CASSSWTGAFYEQYF	TGTGCCAGCAGCTCTTGGACAGGAGCGTTTTACGAGCAGTACTTC
TRBJ1-3	-	-	12	TRBV5-5	CASGLTGNTIYF	TGTGCCAGCGGCCTTACTGGAAACACCATATATTTT
TRBJ2-3	-	-	11	TRBV30	CAWRGADTQYF	TGTGCCTGGAGGGGAGCGGATACGCAGTATTTT
TRBJ1-5	-	-	16	TRBV3-1/TRBV3-2	CASSQSGGYSNQPQHF	TGTGCCAGCAGCCAATCGGGGGGGTATAGCAATCAGCCCCAGCATTTT
TRBJ1-2	-	-	13	TRBV4-3	CASSQEAGYGYTF	TGCGCCAGCAGCCAAGAGGCAGGGTATGGCTACACCTTC
TRBJ2-7	TRBD1	-	14	TRBV28	CASRVQGALDEQYF	TGTGCCAGCAGGGTACAGGGGGCTTTGGACGAGCAGTACTTC
TRBJ1-2	TRBD1	-	14	TRBV2	CASSLSTGESGYTF	TGTGCCAGCAGCTTATCGACAGGGGAGTCTGGCTACACCTTC